These T cell receptor beta chains were read from a single sample in a study of beta chain features in type 1 diabetes. This table comes from immunoSEQ multiplex PCR, and its TCRdb copy is limited to in-frame clones, with some not included. The sample has roughly 140,000 clones, approximately 10% seen once. The sample consisted of central memory CD4+ T cells from blood. These receptors were obtained from a man aged 25-45 years with type 1 diabetes. Both conserved end residues are part of each CDR3. Each record gives: V gene, clone size, J gene, D gene, CDR3 DNA, CDR3 protein. A D gene is named only where the DNA matches it firmly. Clone size is not always given. Where it is, it says once, few, many or a class for expanded clones.

TRBV5-4	few	TRBJ1-1	-	TGTGCCAGCAGCTTGGATCGGAACACTGAAGCTTTCTTT	CASSLDRNTEAFF
TRBV11-2	few	TRBJ2-1	-	TGTGCCAGCAGCTTACGTGGCGGAAGCTCCTACAATGAGCAGTTCTTC	CASSLRGGSSYNEQFF
TRBV2	-	TRBJ2-7	TRBD1	TGTGCCAGCAGTTTGCAGGGGGCTTACGAGCAGTACTTC	CASSLQGAYEQYF
TRBV27	-	TRBJ2-1	-	TGTGCCAGCAGTCAAACAGGGTACAATGAGCAGTTCTTC	CASSQTGYNEQFF
TRBV13	-	TRBJ2-1	-	TGTGCCAGCAGCTCTCCTAGAATCCCCACCAATGAGCAGTTCTTC	CASSSPRIPTNEQFF
TRBV2	-	TRBJ2-3	TRBD2	TGTGCCAGCAGTGCCGGGACTAGACGCCGGGATACGCAGTATTTT	CASSAGTRRRDTQYF
TRBV28	few	TRBJ1-1	-	TGTGCCAGCAGGCGACACTCGAACACTGAAGCTTTCTTT	CASRRHSNTEAFF
TRBV9	few	TRBJ2-1	-	-	CASGSSSSGGQFF
TRBV4-2	many	TRBJ2-5	-	TGTGCCAGCAGCCGGAGAGTGGACAGCAAAGAGACCCAGTACTTC	CASSRRVDSKETQYF
TRBV5-4	-	TRBJ2-3	TRBD2	TGTGCCAGCAGCCAGGCTAGCGGGAGAGATGGGGATACGCAGTATTTT	CASSQASGRDGDTQYF
TRBV7-2	few	TRBJ2-1	TRBD1	TGTGCCAGCAGCTTAGCCGGGACAGGGTTGGATGAGCAGTTCTTC	CASSLAGTGLDEQFF
TRBV9	-	TRBJ1-1	TRBD1	TGTGCCAGCAGCCAGACAGGGTTGAACACTGAAGCTTTCTTT	CASSQTGLNTEAFF
TRBV30	few	TRBJ2-1	TRBD2	TGTGCCTGGTCGGGAGGGCCTAGGGATGAGCAGTTCTTC	CAWSGGPRDEQFF
TRBV7-9	-	TRBJ2-3	-	TGTGCCAGCAGAAACCGCGCCGGTAGCACAGATACGCAGTATTTT	CASRNRAGSTDTQYF
TRBV5-4	-	TRBJ2-3	-	TGTGCCAGCAGCTTGGGGGGACAAGGCACAGATACGCAGTATTTT	CASSLGGQGTDTQYF
TRBV5-4	few	TRBJ2-2	TRBD1	TGTGCCAGCAGCTTGGAACAGGGGGCGGGAGACACCGGGGAGCTGTTTTTT	CASSLEQGAGDTGELFF
TRBV2	-	TRBJ1-5	TRBD1	TGTGCCAGCAGTGACAGGGGGCGTAGTCAGCCCCAGCATTTT	CASSDRGRSQPQHF
TRBV30	few	TRBJ2-3	-	TGTGCCGGGGGCACCTACGAGCCGTATTTT	CAGGTYEPYF
TRBV28	-	TRBJ1-1	-	TGTGCCAGCAGTTTATACACGCGAGGGGAAGCTTTCTTT	CASSLYTRGEAFF
TRBV28	few	TRBJ2-7	TRBD2	TGTGCCAGCAGTTTGGGGACTAGCGGGAGTTTTGGGGAGCAGTACTTC	CASSLGTSGSFGEQYF
TRBV7-9	-	TRBJ1-2	-	TGTGCCAGCAGCTTAAACCGGCGGGGAATCTATGGCTACACCTTC	CASSLNRRGIYGYTF
TRBV5-1	few	TRBJ2-2	-	TGCGCCAGCAGCTTGGGCCCCCTAGCGTCGAACACCGGGGAGCTGTTTTTT	CASSLGPLASNTGELFF
TRBV15	once	TRBJ1-5	TRBD1	TGTGCCACCAGTCGGGACAGAATCTATCAGCCCCAGCATTTT	CATSRDRIYQPQHF
TRBV7-8	few	TRBJ2-7	-	TGTGCCAGCAGCTTAGACGGGGGTATATACGAGCAGTACTTC	CASSLDGGIYEQYF
TRBV29-1	few	TRBJ2-3	TRBD1	TGCAGCGTAGAGACCGGGACAGCGATCAACACAGATACGCAGTATTTT	CSVETGTAINTDTQYF
TRBV5-1	few	TRBJ1-2	-	TGCGCCAGCAGCTTGGACAGACACTATGGCTACACCTTC	CASSLDRHYGYTF
TRBV2	-	TRBJ1-1	TRBD1	TGTGCCAGCAGGTTCAACAGGGGTAACACTGAAGCTTTCTTT	CASRFNRGNTEAFF
TRBV4-3	few	TRBJ1-2	TRBD1	TGCGCCAGCAGCCAACTCCCGGACAGGGGGTATAATGGCTACACCTTC	CASSQLPDRGYNGYTF
TRBV10-3	-	TRBJ2-5	TRBD2	TGTGCCATCAGCTATCAGGGAGGGGAGACCCAGTACTTC	CAISYQGGETQYF
TRBV5-1	few	TRBJ2-7	-	TGCGCCAGCAGCCCCACAGGAACCTACGAGCAGTACTTC	CASSPTGTYEQYF
TRBV2	-	TRBJ1-5	-	TGTGCCAGCAGGGGCGGACTAAGTCCATATCAGCCCCAGCATTTT	CASRGGLSPYQPQHF
TRBV5-1	few	TRBJ1-1	TRBD1	TGCGCCAGCAGCTTGGGTCTGACGGGACAGGGTGAAGCTTTCTTT	CASSLGLTGQGEAFF
TRBV29-1	-	TRBJ2-3	TRBD2	TGCAGCGGAAGGGGAACTAGCGGGAGCACAGATACGCAGTATTTT	CSGRGTSGSTDTQYF
TRBV19	few	TRBJ1-2	-	TGTGCGAGTAGTATAACAGGCAACTATGGCTACACCTTC	CASSITGNYGYTF
TRBV9	few	TRBJ2-2	-	TGTGCCAGCAGCGTAGATGATAGCGGAGCCGCGAACACCGGGGAGCTGTTTTTT	CASSVDDSGAANTGELFF
TRBV28	-	TRBJ2-7	TRBD1	TGTGCCAGCAGCCGGGACAGGGGGAACTACGAGCAGTACTTC	CASSRDRGNYEQYF
TRBV6-5	few	TRBJ1-2	TRBD1	TGTGCCAGCAGGTCCGGGACAGCTGCTAACTATGGCTACACCTTC	CASRSGTAANYGYTF
TRBV28	-	TRBJ2-3	-	TGTGCCAGCAAGTCACAAGGGAGTTTCACAGATACGCAGTATTTT	CASKSQGSFTDTQYF
TRBV19	-	TRBJ2-4	TRBD1	TGTGCCAGTAGTAACTATCGGGACAGACAAAGAAACATTCAGTACTTC	CASSNYRDRQRNIQYF
TRBV27	few	TRBJ2-2	TRBD1	TGTGCCACCCAAATGGGACAGACGTACACCGGGGAGCTGTTTTTT	CATQMGQTYTGELFF